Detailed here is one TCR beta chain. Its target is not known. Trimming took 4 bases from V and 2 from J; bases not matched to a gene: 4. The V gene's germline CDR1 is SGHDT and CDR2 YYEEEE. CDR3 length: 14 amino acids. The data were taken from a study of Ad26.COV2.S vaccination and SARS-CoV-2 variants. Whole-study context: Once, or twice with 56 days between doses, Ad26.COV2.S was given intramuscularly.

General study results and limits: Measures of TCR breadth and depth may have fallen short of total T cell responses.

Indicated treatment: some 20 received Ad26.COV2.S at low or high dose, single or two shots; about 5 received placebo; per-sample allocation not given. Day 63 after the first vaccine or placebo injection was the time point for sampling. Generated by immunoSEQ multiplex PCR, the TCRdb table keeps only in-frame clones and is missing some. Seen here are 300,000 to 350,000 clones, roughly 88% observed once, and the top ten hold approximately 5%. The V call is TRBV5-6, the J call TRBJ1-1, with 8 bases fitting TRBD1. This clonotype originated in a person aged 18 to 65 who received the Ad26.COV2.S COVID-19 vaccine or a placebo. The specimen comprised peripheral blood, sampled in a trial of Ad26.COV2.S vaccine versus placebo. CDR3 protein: CASSPTGANTEAFF. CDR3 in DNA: TGTGCCAGCAGCCCGACAGGGGCCAACACTGAAGCTTTCTTT.